The 28 T cell receptor beta chains below were found in one sample sequenced in a study of OX40 agonist ivuxolimab in advanced cancers. Some clones are missing from TCRdb's copy, which holds only in-frame ones; the method was immunoSEQ multiplex PCR. This sample carries tens of thousands of clones, roughly 87% of them seen once, and the ten largest clones take under 0.35%. The sample was CD4+ or CD8+ T cells sorted from blood, taken in a trial of the OX40 agonist ivuxolimab. The receptors here all came from an adult with an advanced solid tumor such as melanoma, head and neck, liver or kidney cancer.

This chain uses TRBV30 with TRBJ2-7, with a possible D match to TRBD2 (6 bases). The germline V gene encodes CDR1 GTSNPN and CDR2 SVGIG (reference sequence). CDR3 length equals 13 residues. V lost 3 bases and J 3 bases, leaving 12 bases between the germline ends. CDR3 loop: CAWSAGSVYEQYF. Written as DNA, the CDR3 is TGTGCCTGGAGCGCCGGGAGTGTCTACGAGCAGTACTTC.

This rearrangement joins TRBV6-5 to TRBJ1-6; a possible D gene is TRBD1 (5 bases). Trimming left V 2 bases short and J 7 bases short, with 9 bases between. This CDR3 region has 14 residues. CDR1 MNHEY and CDR2 SVGAGI come from the germline V gene. CDR3 sequence reads: CASSYTGDNSPLHF. The CDR3, as DNA: TGTGCCAGCAGTTACACTGGGGACAATTCACCCCTCCACTTT.

The J gene is TRBJ2-3, the V gene TRBV19; a possible D gene is TRBD2 (7 bases). The CDR3 is 14 amino acids. Germline V gene sequence: CDR1 LNHDA, CDR2 SQIVND (reference sequence). The V and J ends lost 6 bases and 5 bases respectively, with 15 bases between them. CDR3 in amino acids: CASRYGGLGDTQYF. In nucleotides, the CDR3 is TGTGCCAGTAGATACGGGGGGCTCGGAGATACGCAGTATTTT. The full variable domain, in which reference TRBV19 and TRBJ2-3 provide the parts outside the CDR3, is DGGITQSPKYLFRKEGQNVTLSCEQNLNHDAMYWYRQDPGQGLRLIYYSQIVNDFQKGDIAEGYSVSREKKESFPLTVTSAQKNPTAFYLCASRYGGLGDTQYFGPGTRLTVL.

The sample holds one count of this clone. This chain uses TRBV5-5 with TRBJ1-1; D not resolved. There are 14 residues in the CDR3. Per germline, CDR1 SGHKS and CDR2 YYEKEE (reference sequence). Trimming shortened V by 0 bases and J by 10 bases, and 16 bases separated the two germline ends. In DNA form, the CDR3 reads TGTGCCAGCAGCTTGGGAAGCTTCGTGGGTACAGCTTTCTTT. Translation gives CASSLGSFVGTAFF.

This sequence joins TRBV5-1 and TRBJ2-6; a possible D gene is TRBD1 (6 bases). Trimming cost V 0 bases and J 0 bases, with 13 bases left between them. The CDR3 length is 18 residues. The germline CDR1 and CDR2 sequences are SGHRS and YFSETQ. The CDR3 DNA follows: TGCGCCAGCAGCTTGGGGGGGCACGGAATCTCTGGGGCCAACGTCCTGACTTTC. Protein: CASSLGGHGISGANVLTF.

This chain joins TRBV5-4 and TRBJ2-1, with D perhaps being TRBD1 or TRBD2 (5 bases each). V dropped 4 bases and J dropped 6 bases, with 20 bases sitting between them. The CDR3 sequence is 16 residues long. Germline values: CDR1 SGHNT, CDR2 YYREEE (reference sequence). CDR3 nucleotides: TGTGCCAGCAGCCTAGTTCTAGTGGGACCCCCCAATGAGCAGTTCTTC. Translating it yields CASSLVLVGPPNEQFF.

This clone has just one count. The chain links TRBV7-7 to TRBJ2-5; the D gene is possibly TRBD2 (5 bases). Trimming pared 2 bases from V and 4 bases from J, leaving 11 bases between. The germline V gene encodes CDR1 SSHAT and CDR2 FNYEAQ (reference sequence). The CDR3 has 14 amino acids. The CDR3 here is CASSLRGNGETQYF. The CDR3 DNA follows: TGTGCCAGCAGCTTAAGAGGGAATGGAGAGACCCAGTACTTC.

This chain uses TRBV28 with TRBJ2-5; no reliable D call. Germline values: CDR1 MDHEN, CDR2 SYDVKM. CDR3 length: 11 amino acids. Trimming shortened V by 8 bases and J by 4 bases, and 8 bases separated the two germline ends. CDR3 residues: CASGVRETQYF. Written as DNA, the CDR3 is TGTGCCAGCGGGGTTAGAGAGACCCAGTACTTC.

This clone was picked up one time. Here the CDR3 reads CASSEGGVYYGYTF. The CDR3 region has the DNA TGTGCCAGCAGTGAAGGGGGGGTTTACTATGGCTACACCTTC. V gene TRBV6-1 combines with J gene TRBJ1-2; D is perhaps TRBD1 (5 bases). The V gene's germline CDR1 is MNHNS and CDR2 SASEGT. CDR3 length: 14 amino acids. Trimming stripped 1 base from V and 3 bases from J, with 9 bases between.

CDR3 DNA sequence: TGTGCCAGCAGCTATCTAAACCGACAGGGAATGGATGGCTACACCTTC. Its protein is CASSYLNRQGMDGYTF. The rearrangement links TRBV5-6 to TRBJ1-2, with TRBD1 identical over 7 bases. V gave up 3 bases and J gave up 6 bases; unmatched junction bases: 14. The germline CDR1 and CDR2 sequences are SGHDT and YYEEEE. This CDR3 spans 16 amino acids.

V gene TRBV4-1 combines with J gene TRBJ1-5; no definite D call. The ends were cut back, 3 bases at V and 0 bases at J, with 6 bases in the middle. This CDR3 is built from 14 residues. The V gene's germline CDR1 is MGHRA and CDR2 YSYEKL. The chain's CDR3 is CASSQGYSNQPQHF. CDR3 sequence (DNA): TGCGCCAGCAGCCAGGGATATAGCAATCAGCCCCAGCATTTT.

The chain joins TRBV5-1 to TRBJ2-5, with TRBD1 matching 9 bases. The V gene's germline CDR1 is SGHRS and CDR2 YFSETQ. V dropped 2 bases and J dropped 5; count of bases not matched to a gene: 1. The CDR3 runs to 13 residues. CDR3 amino acids: CASSLQGAETQYF. For the CDR3, the DNA is TGCGCCAGCAGCTTACAGGGGGCGGAGACCCAGTACTTC.

J is TRBJ1-1 and V is TRBV6-6, with 11 nucleotides matching TRBD1. CDR3 length: 15 amino acids. The germline V gene encodes CDR1 MNHNY and CDR2 SVGAGI (reference sequence). The trim removed 6 bases at V and 3 bases at J, leaving 6 bases unmatched. CDR3 amino acids: CASSSGQGAYTEAFF. CDR3 DNA: TGTGCCAGCAGCAGTGGACAGGGGGCTTACACTGAAGCTTTCTTT.

The chain employs TRBV28 and TRBJ1-2, with unresolved D. Germline CDR1 MDHEN, CDR2 SYDVKM. V lost 2 bases and J 8 bases, leaving 6 bases between the germline ends. This CDR3 has 11 amino acids. In nucleotides, the CDR3 is TGTGCCAGCAGTTTAATGGGCGGCTACACCTTC. Its protein is CASSLMGGYTF.

This clone was detected only a few times. This rearrangement joins TRBV11-2 to TRBJ1-1; D is possibly TRBD1 (6 bases). V dropped 2 bases and J dropped 6 bases, with 16 bases sitting between them. The germline gives CDR1 SGHAT, CDR2 FQNNGV. This CDR3 contains 15 residues. CDR3 in DNA: TGTGCCAGCAGCTTAAGGCAGGGGAGGGTGGCTGAAGCTTTCTTT. It is translated as CASSLRQGRVAEAFF.

V usage is TRBV4-1 and J usage is TRBJ1-1; D is uncertain. Trimming stripped 7 bases from V and 1 base from J, with 13 bases between. Germline V gene lookup returns CDR1 MGHRA and CDR2 YSYEKL. This CDR3 is 14 amino acids long. CDR3 residues: CASTKDAPNTEAFF. CDR3 nucleotide sequence: TGCGCCAGCACCAAAGACGCACCGAACACTGAAGCTTTCTTT.

The CDR3 loop reads CASSEDLNTEAFF. CDR3 coding DNA: TGTGCCAGCTCAGAGGATCTGAACACTGAAGCTTTCTTT. V usage is TRBV18 and J usage is TRBJ1-1, with D unresolved. V lost 5 bases and J lost 0, with 7 bases in between. CDR1 is KGHSH, CDR2 LQKENI, per germline. This CDR3 spans 13 amino acids.

This clone was observed a handful of times. CDR3 residues: CASSLGGHMNTEAFF. In DNA, the CDR3 is TGTGCCAGCAGCTTGGGGGGACACATGAACACTGAAGCTTTCTTT. The J gene is TRBJ1-1, the V gene TRBV5-4; D may be TRBD1 (6 bases). Germline values: CDR1 SGHNT, CDR2 YYREEE (reference sequence). Deletions cut 0 bases from V and 0 bases from J, with 9 bases between. CDR3 length equals 15 residues.

This chain joins TRBV28 and TRBJ1-5; D remains unclear. Trimming pared 3 bases from V and 6 bases from J, leaving 15 bases between. The CDR3 totals 15 residues. CDR1 is MDHEN, CDR2 SYDVKM, per germline. This CDR3 is CASSLVRGGGQPQHF. The CDR3 DNA is TGTGCCAGCAGTTTGGTACGGGGAGGAGGTCAGCCCCAGCATTTT.

The rearrangement links TRBV4-3 to TRBJ1-4; D is perhaps TRBD1 (5 bases). Germline CDR1 reads LGHNA; CDR2 reads YSLEER. CDR3 length: 15 amino acids. V was pared by 6 bases and J by 4 bases, with 15 bases between. The CDR3 DNA is TGCGCCAGCAGTTACGCCGGACACATTAATGAAAAACTGTTTTTT. Translated, it gives CASSYAGHINEKLFF.

This chain joins TRBV6-5 and TRBJ2-3; TRBD2 aligns across 10 bases. The CDR3 runs 15 residues. Germline CDR1 is MNHEY and CDR2 is SVGAGI. Trimming cost V 6 bases and J 2 bases; bases outside gene matches: 5. The DNA of the CDR3 is TGTGCCAGCAGGTCGACTAGCGGGCTCACAGATACGCAGTATTTT. It yields the protein CASRSTSGLTDTQYF.

The V and J genes are TRBV4-1 and TRBJ1-3, with D maybe TRBD1 (5 bases). With 2 bases removed from V and 7 bases from J, the gap between germline ends came to 15 bases. This CDR3 has 15 amino acids. CDR1 is MGHRA and CDR2 is YSYEKL in the germline V gene. CDR3 bases: TGCGCCAGCAGCCAATTTGGTCAGGGAATGAACACCATATATTTT. Translation gives CASSQFGQGMNTIYF.

This chain uses TRBV15 with TRBJ1-1, with D hard to call. The germline V gene has CDR1 LNHNV and CDR2 YYDKDF (reference sequence). The CDR3 sequence is 13 residues long. Trimming took off 5 bases at V and 0 bases at J, with 7 bases between the two ends. The DNA of the CDR3 is TGTGCCACCAGCGTCTCGGTGAACACTGAAGCTTTCTTT. It encodes CATSVSVNTEAFF. The whole variable domain, filled in from reference TRBV15 and TRBJ1-1, reads DAMVIQNPRYQVTQFGKPVTLSCSQTLNHNVMYWYQQKSSQAPKLLFHYYDKDFNNEADTPDNFQSRRPNTSFCFLDIRSPGLGDTAMYLCATSVSVNTEAFFGQGTRLTVV.

The chain recombines TRBV7-3 with TRBJ2-5, with 7 bases lining up with TRBD1. The CDR3 runs 14 residues. Trimming at V came to 5 bases and at J to 5 bases, leaving 8 bases not matched to a gene. Germline V gives CDR1 SGHTA, CDR2 FQGTGA. The CDR3 here is CASSLTGVRETQYF. The CDR3 DNA is TGTGCCAGCAGCCTCACAGGGGTTCGCGAGACCCAGTACTTC.

V and J are TRBV15 and TRBJ2-5; D is possibly TRBD1 or TRBD2 (6 bases each). CDR1 LNHNV and CDR2 YYDKDF come from the germline V gene (reference sequence). This CDR3 region has 16 residues. Trimming took off 5 bases at V and 5 bases at J, with 21 bases between the two ends. The CDR3, as DNA: TGTGCCACCAGCGCCTCATCTGGAGGGGGTGGGGAGACCCAGTACTTC. This sequence encodes CATSASSGGGGETQYF.

The chain employs TRBV9 and TRBJ2-2; TRBD2 agrees at 8 bases. V lost 4 bases and J lost 2; bases outside the gene matches: 7. There are 16 residues in the CDR3. Germline loops: CDR1 SGDLS, CDR2 YYNGEE. The CDR3 here is CASSLGGGHNTGELFF. In nucleotides, the CDR3 is TGTGCCAGCAGCTTAGGCGGGGGGCATAACACCGGGGAGCTGTTTTTT.

The gene calls are TRBV6-6 and TRBJ2-3; TRBD2 might be the D (6 bases). V was clipped by 10 bases and J by 5 bases, with 16 bases between them. The CDR3 spans 13 residues. CDR1 is MNHNY, CDR2 SVGAGI, per germline (reference sequence). For the CDR3, the DNA is TGTGCCACCACAAAGGAGGGCCGAGATACGCAGTATTTT. This translates into CATTKEGRDTQYF.

The table lists this clone with a count of one. The chain has TRBV7-6 and TRBJ2-7; no reliable D call. The CDR3 has 14 amino acids. Trimming stripped 3 bases from V and 5 bases from J, with 14 bases between. The V gene's germline CDR1 is SGHVS and CDR2 FNYEAQ. The CDR3 DNA follows: TGTGCCAGCAGCTTGGGTCCGTTATTAGACGAGCAGTACTTC. Residues: CASSLGPLLDEQYF.